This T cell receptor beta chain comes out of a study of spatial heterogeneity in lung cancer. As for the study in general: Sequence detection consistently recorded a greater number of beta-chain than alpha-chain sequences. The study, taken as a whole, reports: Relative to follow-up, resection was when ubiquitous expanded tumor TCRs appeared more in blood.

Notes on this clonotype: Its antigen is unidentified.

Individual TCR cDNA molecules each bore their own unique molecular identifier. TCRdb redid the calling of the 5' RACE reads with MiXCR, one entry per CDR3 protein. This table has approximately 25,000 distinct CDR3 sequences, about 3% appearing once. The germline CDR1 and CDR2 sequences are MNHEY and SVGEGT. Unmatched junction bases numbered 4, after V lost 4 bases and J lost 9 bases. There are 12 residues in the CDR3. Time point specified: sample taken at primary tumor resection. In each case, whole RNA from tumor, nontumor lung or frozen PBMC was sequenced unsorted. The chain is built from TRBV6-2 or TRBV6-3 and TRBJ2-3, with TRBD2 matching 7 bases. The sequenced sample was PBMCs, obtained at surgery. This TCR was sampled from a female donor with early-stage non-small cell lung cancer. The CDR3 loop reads CASSSKRGTQYF. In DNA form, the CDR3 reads TGTGCCAGCAGTTCAAAGCGGGGCACGCAGTATTTT.